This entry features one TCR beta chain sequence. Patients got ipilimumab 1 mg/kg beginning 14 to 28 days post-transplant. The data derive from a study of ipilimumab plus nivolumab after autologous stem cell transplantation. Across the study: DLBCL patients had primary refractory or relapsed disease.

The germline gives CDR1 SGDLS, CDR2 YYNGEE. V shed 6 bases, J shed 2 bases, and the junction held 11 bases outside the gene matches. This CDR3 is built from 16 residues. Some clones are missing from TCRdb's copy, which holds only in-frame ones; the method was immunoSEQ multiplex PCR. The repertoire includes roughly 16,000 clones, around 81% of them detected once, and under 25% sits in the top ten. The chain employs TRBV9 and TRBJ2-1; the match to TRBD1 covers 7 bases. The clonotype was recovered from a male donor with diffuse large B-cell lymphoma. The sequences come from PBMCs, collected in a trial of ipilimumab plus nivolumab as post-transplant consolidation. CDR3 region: CASTKLSTGPYNEQFF. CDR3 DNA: TGTGCCAGCACTAAGCTCTCGACAGGGCCCTACAATGAGCAGTTCTTC.